The 25 T cell receptor beta chains given below trace back to one sample, sequenced in a study of T-cell memory formation after mild COVID-19. TCRdb independently ran MiXCR on the 5' RACE reads; one entry per CDR3 protein. Of about 190,000 distinct CDR3 sequences in the sample, about 17% were seen once. Material for sequencing was PBMCs or a T cell subset sorted from them (not recorded which). The receptors come from an adult woman who had mild COVID-19 (a few samples of this study predate the infection). Cell type and time point are not known.

The J gene is TRBJ2-7, the V gene TRBV10-3; possible D gene TRBD1, 5 bases. This CDR3 spans 11 amino acids. The ends were cut back, 10 bases at V and 1 base at J, with 8 bases in the middle. The V gene's germline CDR1 is ENHRY and CDR2 SYGVKD. The CDR3 spells CATRQSYEQYF. The CDR3 nucleotides are TGTGCCACTAGACAGTCCTACGAGCAGTACTTC.

The chain combines TRBV6-4 with TRBJ2-2; 15 nucleotides agree with TRBD2. CDR3 length equals 16 residues. Germline CDR1 is MRHNA and CDR2 is SNTAGT. V lost 8 bases to trimming and J lost 6 bases; unmatched junction nucleotides: 7. CDR3 in DNA: TGTGCCAGCCGAAGGACTAGCGGGGGGGGCGCCGGGGAGCTGTTTTTT. It translates to CASRRTSGGGAGELFF.

The V call is TRBV29-1, the J call TRBJ2-3; 7 nucleotides match TRBD2. The CDR3 contains 15 residues. Unmatched junction bases numbered 9, after V lost 5 bases and J lost 1 base. CDR1 and CDR2 from the germline V gene are SQVTM and ANQGSEA. The CDR3 loop reads CSVSEVGGGTDTQYF. For the CDR3, the DNA is TGCAGCGTTAGTGAAGTGGGAGGGGGCACAGATACGCAGTATTTT.

The chain carries TRBV6-1 and TRBJ2-2; perhaps TRBD2 as D (5 bases). Germline V gene sequence: CDR1 MNHNS, CDR2 SASEGT. Trimming shortened V by 7 bases and J by 6 bases, and 12 bases separated the two germline ends. CDR3 length: 13 residues. DNA of the CDR3: TGTGCCAGCACCCGAGGGCCGGCCGGGGAGCTGTTTTTT. Translated: CASTRGPAGELFF.

The chain uses TRBV24-1 and TRBJ2-3; tentatively, D is TRBD2 (6 bases). The germline V gene encodes CDR1 KGHDR and CDR2 SFDVKD. This CDR3 has 14 amino acids. Trimming cost V 10 bases and J 0 bases, with 13 bases left between them. The DNA of the CDR3 is TGTGCCACTGTGTCCGGGAGAAGCACAGATACGCAGTATTTT. This gives the protein CATVSGRSTDTQYF.

This clonotype was seen ten or more times. As DNA, the CDR3 is TGTGCCAGCAGCTTATACTCTTCGGCGGGAGCAGTTAACTACGAGCAGTACTTC. This codes for CASSLYSSAGAVNYEQYF. J is TRBJ2-7 and V is TRBV7-2; 7 bases align to TRBD2. V trimming: 2 bases; J trimming: 3 bases; junction bases outside the gene matches: 16. Germline lookup yields CDR1 SGHTA and CDR2 FQGNSA. The CDR3 is 18 residues long. Full variable domain (remainder filled in from reference TRBV7-2 and TRBJ2-7): GAGVSQSPSNKVTEKGKDVELRCDPISGHTALYWYRQSLGQGLEFLIYFQGNSAPDKSGLPSDRFSAERTGGSVSTLTIQRTQQEDSAVYLCASSLYSSAGAVNYEQYFGPGTRLTVT.

CDR3 DNA sequence: TGTGCCACCAGTTCTGCGGGGACGAATTCACCCCTCCACTTT. Its translation is CATSSAGTNSPLHF. This chain connects TRBV24-1 to TRBJ1-6; perhaps TRBD1 as D (5 bases). Per the germline V gene, CDR1 is KGHDR and CDR2 is SFDVKD. V was shortened by 6 bases and J by 7 bases, with 12 bases between the two germline ends. The CDR3 has 14 residues.

V is TRBV4-1 and J is TRBJ2-2, with no clear D. Germline assignment: CDR1 MGHRA and CDR2 YSYEKL. Trimming pared 3 bases from V and 7 bases from J, leaving 9 bases between. CDR3 length equals 13 residues. The CDR3: CASSHLSGGELFF. DNA of the CDR3: TGCGCCAGCAGCCATCTCTCCGGCGGGGAGCTGTTTTTT.

The V and J genes are TRBV4-1 and TRBJ1-4; D perhaps matches TRBD1 (5 bases). The germline V gene has CDR1 MGHRA and CDR2 YSYEKL. The ends were cut back, 1 base at V and 4 bases at J, with 16 bases in the middle. This CDR3 spans 17 amino acids. In DNA, the CDR3 is TGCGCCAGCAGCCAAGGTTATTTACGACAGAATAATGAAAAACTGTTTTTT. It is translated as CASSQGYLRQNNEKLFF.

This chain links TRBV29-1 with TRBJ1-2; 7 bases match TRBD1. V lost 7 bases, J lost 0 bases, and 8 bases stayed unmatched. CDR1 and CDR2 (germline): SQVTM, ANQGSEA. The CDR3 contains 14 residues. The CDR3 sequence is CSEQGISANYGYTF. For the CDR3, the DNA is TGCAGCGAACAGGGGATATCAGCTAACTATGGCTACACCTTC.

This clonotype has a handful of counts. This chain links TRBV24-1 with TRBJ2-3, with unresolved D. The CDR3 sequence is 15 residues long. In germline, CDR1 is KGHDR, CDR2 SFDVKD. Trimming pared 0 bases from V and 3 bases from J, leaving 9 bases between. The CDR3 sequence is CATSDLSVATDTQYF. The CDR3 bases are TGTGCCACCAGTGATTTGTCGGTAGCTACAGATACGCAGTATTTT.

The V and J genes are TRBV6-2 or TRBV6-3 and TRBJ2-1; TRBD2 matches at 9 bases. CDR3 length: 15 residues. V lost 5 bases, J lost 3 bases, and 5 bases stayed unmatched. Germline assignment: CDR1 MNHEY and CDR2 SVGEGT. CDR3 bases: TGTGCCAGCAGTCGGACTAGCGCGTACTACAATGAGCAGTTCTTC. It translates to CASSRTSAYYNEQFF.

In this sample, this clonotype turned up a few times. V and J are TRBV7-2 and TRBJ1-5; D gene unclear. CDR1 and CDR2 (germline): SGHTA, FQGNSA. The CDR3 length is 12 residues. V dropped 5 bases and J dropped 4 bases, with 6 bases sitting between them. This CDR3 reads CASSGINQPQHF. In DNA form, the CDR3 reads TGTGCCAGCAGCGGGATAAATCAGCCCCAGCATTTT.

The sample holds a few counts of this clonotype. The chain links TRBV20-1 to TRBJ2-3, with 7 bases aligning to TRBD1. This CDR3 region has 14 residues. Germline CDR1 reads DFQATT; CDR2 reads SNEGSKA (reference sequence). With 3 bases clipped from V and 2 bases from J, the junction kept 5 bases outside the gene matches. The chain's CDR3 is CSARGQRYTDTQYF. For the CDR3, the DNA is TGCAGTGCTAGGGGACAGCGCTACACAGATACGCAGTATTTT.

The chain joins TRBV12-3 or TRBV12-4 to TRBJ2-4; 10 nucleotides match TRBD2. The CDR3 consists of 17 residues. V dropped 3 bases and J dropped 1; count of bases not matched to a gene: 6. For the CDR3, the DNA is TGTGCCAGCAGTTTCGGGAGCGGGGGGGTCGCCAAAAACATTCAGTACTTC. Its protein is CASSFGSGGVAKNIQYF.

The CDR3 is CSATPDSGGNTIYF. The CDR3 DNA follows: TGCAGTGCTACCCCTGACTCTGGTGGAAACACCATATATTTT. The chain has TRBV20-1 and TRBJ1-3; D remains unclear. This CDR3 has 14 amino acids. Germline V gene data show CDR1 as DFQATT and CDR2 as SNEGSKA (reference sequence). Trimming took 4 bases from V and 3 from J, leaving 13 bases between them.

This clonotype has ten or more counts. The rearrangement uses TRBV5-1 and TRBJ2-1; 7 bases line up with TRBD1. The V and J ends lost 2 bases and 3 bases, in that order; junction bases with no gene match: 2. From germline, CDR1 is SGHRS and CDR2 YFSETQ. The CDR3 is 14 amino acids. This chain's CDR3 is CASSFDRVYNEQFF. CDR3 DNA sequence: TGCGCCAGCAGCTTCGACAGGGTCTACAATGAGCAGTTCTTC.

The chain has TRBV12-3 or TRBV12-4 and TRBJ1-1; 9 positions match TRBD1. V lost 2 bases, J lost 0 bases, and 4 bases stayed unmatched. The length of the CDR3 is 16 residues. CDR3 residues: CASSLRTGAMNTEAFF. CDR3 DNA: TGTGCCAGCAGTTTACGGACAGGGGCTATGAACACTGAAGCTTTCTTT.

This clonotype was counted only a few times. The CDR3 nucleotides read TGTGCCACCAGCAGAGATGGACGATATGAGCAGTTCTTC. Translated, it gives CATSRDGRYEQFF. V gene TRBV15 combines with J gene TRBJ2-1, with D unresolved. Looked up from germline, CDR1 is LNHNV and CDR2 is YYDKDF (reference sequence). The length of the CDR3 is 13 residues. V was clipped by 0 bases and J by 8 bases, with 8 bases between them.

This clonotype occurred a few times. The chain links TRBV11-2 to TRBJ1-1; D ambiguous. Germline CDR1 is SGHAT and CDR2 is FQNNGV. The length of the CDR3 is 14 residues. Deletions cut 1 base from V and 2 bases from J, with 8 bases between. CDR3 region: CASSLGIRNTEAFF. DNA for the CDR3: TGTGCCAGCAGCTTAGGGATCAGAAACACTGAAGCTTTCTTT.

This clonotype was observed a few times. This chain connects TRBV9 to TRBJ1-5, with D possibly matching TRBD1 (5 bases). CDR1 is SGDLS, CDR2 YYNGEE, per germline. CDR3 length: 14 amino acids. Trimming shortened V by 4 bases and J by 7 bases, and 15 bases separated the two germline ends. CDR3 protein: CASSPLGGSQPQHF. CDR3 nucleotide sequence: TGTGCCAGCAGCCCCCTCGGGGGGAGCCAGCCCCAGCATTTT.

This chain's CDR3 is CASSGGNTEAFF. In nucleotides, the CDR3 is TGTGCCAGCAGTGGAGGGAACACTGAAGCTTTCTTT. V is TRBV6-1 and J is TRBJ1-1; D is undetermined. This CDR3 has 12 residues. Looked up from germline, CDR1 is MNHNS and CDR2 is SASEGT. Trimming pared 4 bases from V and 1 base from J, leaving 4 bases between.

This clonotype has only a few counts. The rearrangement joins TRBV7-6 to TRBJ2-1, with 8 bases lining up with TRBD2. Germline loops: CDR1 SGHVS, CDR2 FNYEAQ. After removal of 4 bases from V and 7 bases from J, the junction contained 15 bases not matched to a gene. The CDR3 runs 17 residues. The CDR3 region has the DNA TGTGCCAGCAGCTCCACAGCAGCGGGAGTAAGTAGTAATGAGCAGTTCTTC. Translating gives CASSSTAAGVSSNEQFF.

This clonotype was picked up a small number of times. The chain carries TRBV24-1 and TRBJ2-1; 7 bases line up with TRBD1. The CDR3 loop spans 15 amino acids. With V trimmed by 5 bases and J by 2 bases, 5 bases remained unmatched. The V gene's germline CDR1 is KGHDR and CDR2 SFDVKD. This CDR3 reads CATSVQGRTYNEQFF. In DNA form, the CDR3 reads TGTGCCACCAGTGTACAGGGGCGGACCTACAATGAGCAGTTCTTC.

The chain couples TRBV12-3 or TRBV12-4 to TRBJ2-1; maybe TRBD1 (6 bases). CDR3 length: 15 amino acids. V was pared by 5 bases and J by 2 bases, with 13 bases between. The CDR3 nucleotides read TGTGCCAGCAGTCCCCAGGGGACACCCTACAATGAGCAGTTCTTC. It specifies CASSPQGTPYNEQFF.